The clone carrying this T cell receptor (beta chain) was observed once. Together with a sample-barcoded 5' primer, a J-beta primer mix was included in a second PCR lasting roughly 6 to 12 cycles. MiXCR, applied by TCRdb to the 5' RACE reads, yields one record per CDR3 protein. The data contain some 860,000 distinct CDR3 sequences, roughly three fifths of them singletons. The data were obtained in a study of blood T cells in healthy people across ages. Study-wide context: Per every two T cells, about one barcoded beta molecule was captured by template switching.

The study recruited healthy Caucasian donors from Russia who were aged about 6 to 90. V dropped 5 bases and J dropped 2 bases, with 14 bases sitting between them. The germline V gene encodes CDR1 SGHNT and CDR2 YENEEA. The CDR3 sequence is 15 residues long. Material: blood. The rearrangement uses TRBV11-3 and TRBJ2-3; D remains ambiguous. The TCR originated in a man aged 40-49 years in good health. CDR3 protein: CASSAPSKNTDTQYF. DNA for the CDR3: TGTGCCAGCAGCGCCCCCTCCAAAAACACAGATACGCAGTATTTT.